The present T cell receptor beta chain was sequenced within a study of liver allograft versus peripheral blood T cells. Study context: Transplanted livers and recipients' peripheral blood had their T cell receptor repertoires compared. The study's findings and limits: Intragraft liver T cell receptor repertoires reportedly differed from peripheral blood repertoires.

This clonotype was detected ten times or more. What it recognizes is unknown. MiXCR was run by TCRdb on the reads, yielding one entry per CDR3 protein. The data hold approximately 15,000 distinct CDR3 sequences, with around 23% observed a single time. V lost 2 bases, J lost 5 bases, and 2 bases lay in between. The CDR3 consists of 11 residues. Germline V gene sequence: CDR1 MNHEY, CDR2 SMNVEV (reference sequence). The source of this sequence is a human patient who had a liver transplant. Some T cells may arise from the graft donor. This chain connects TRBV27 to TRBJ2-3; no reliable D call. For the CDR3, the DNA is TGTGCCAGCAGTTTAGAAGATACGCAGTATTTT. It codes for CASSLEDTQYF.